These 16 T cell receptor beta chains originate from one sample sequenced in a study of CD8 T cells in ankylosing spondylitis. General study results and limits: A TCR beta motif of several highly homologous variants appeared characteristic of ankylosing spondylitis blood.

Their cognate antigens are unknown. From the 5' RACE reads, TCRdb called clonotypes with MiXCR, one entry per CDR3 protein. The data show 700,000 or so distinct CDR3 sequences, around 20% seen once. Source material: blood, either unsorted or a sorted T cell fraction (not recorded which). The receptors shown here come from a male donor with ankylosing spondylitis.

This clonotype was counted between two and nine times. V usage is TRBV5-5 and J usage is TRBJ1-5, with TRBD1 matching 11 bases. Trimming removed 4 bases from V and 8 bases from J; junction bases left unmatched: 14. Germline CDR1 SGHKS, CDR2 YYEKEE (reference sequence). The CDR3 runs 17 residues. The CDR3 nucleotides are TGTGCCAGCAGCGCCCACGCTGCCGGGACAGGGGGTAAGCCCCAGCATTTT. It translates to CASSAHAAGTGGKPQHF.

The CDR3 sequence is CSARGAGGTDVETQYF. For the CDR3, the DNA is TGCAGTGCTAGAGGCGCGGGGGGGACTGATGTGGAGACCCAGTACTTC. The V gene is TRBV20-1, the J gene TRBJ2-5; 9 positions agree with TRBD2. This CDR3 contains 16 residues. Germline values: CDR1 DFQATT, CDR2 SNEGSKA (reference sequence). V lost 1 base to trimming and J lost 5 bases; unmatched junction nucleotides: 11.

This chain connects TRBV4-3 to TRBJ2-7, with D perhaps TRBD1 (5 bases). The V and J ends lost 4 bases and 2 bases respectively, with 15 bases between them. Germline V gives CDR1 LGHNA, CDR2 YSLEER. This CDR3 is built from 15 residues. The CDR3 DNA sequence: TGCGCCAGCAGCCTAAATAGGGGTCCGCCCTACGAGCAGTACTTC. This encodes CASSLNRGPPYEQYF.

This rearrangement joins TRBV14 to TRBJ2-7; perhaps TRBD2 as D (6 bases). Germline V CDR1 and CDR2: SGHDN, FVKESK. The CDR3 covers 15 residues. Between the trimmed V and J ends, which lost 1 base and 7 bases, there was a span of 17 bases. The chain's CDR3 is CASSQVSSGRGEQYF. In DNA, the CDR3 is TGTGCCAGCAGCCAAGTAAGTAGCGGACGAGGAGAGCAGTACTTC.

The J gene is TRBJ2-1, the V gene TRBV6-2 or TRBV6-3; 8 positions match TRBD2. The CDR3 is 21 amino acids. The ends lost 2 bases at V and 0 bases at J; junction bases unmatched: 18. Germline V gene sequence: CDR1 MNHEY, CDR2 SVGEGT. The CDR3 nucleotides are TGTGCCAGCAGTTACCCCCGAGGGGCGCGGGGGGCCCAAAGCTCCTACAATGAGCAGTTCTTC. Its protein product is CASSYPRGARGAQSSYNEQFF.

J is TRBJ2-5 and V is TRBV27, with TRBD2 identical over 13 bases. The CDR3 runs 15 residues. V was pared by 5 bases and J by 7 bases, with 7 bases of the junction left unmatched. Looked up from germline, CDR1 is MNHEY and CDR2 is SMNVEV (reference sequence). CDR3 nucleotide sequence: TGTGCCAGCAGTGGGACTAGCGGGGCCCTCGGGACCCAGTACTTC. It specifies CASSGTSGALGTQYF.

The V gene is TRBV12-3 or TRBV12-4, the J gene TRBJ2-1; no firm D call. V shed 5 bases and J shed 9 bases, with 17 bases lying between them. The CDR3 extends over 14 amino acids. The CDR3, as DNA: TGTGCCAGCAGTCCACCCGGATCTCTCGGTGAGCAGTTCTTC. Translated: CASSPPGSLGEQFF.

The CDR3 here is CASSLPWGGNEKLFF. As DNA, the CDR3 is TGTGCCAGCAGCTTACCCTGGGGGGGTAATGAAAAACTGTTTTTT. The J gene is TRBJ1-4, the V gene TRBV7-9, with D perhaps TRBD1 (5 bases). The CDR3 is 15 residues long. Germline loops: CDR1 SEHNR, CDR2 FQNEAQ (reference sequence). V was cut by 2 bases and J by 4 bases, with 11 bases left in between. The full variable domain, with the rest looked up from reference TRBV7-9 and TRBJ1-4, is DTGVSQNPRHKITKRGQNVTFRCDPISEHNRLYWYRQTLGQGPEFLTYFQNEAQLEKSRLLSDRFSAERPKGSFSTLEIQRTEQGDSAMYLCASSLPWGGNEKLFFGSGTQLSVL.

The chain employs TRBV12-3 or TRBV12-4 and TRBJ1-1; D ambiguous. V lost 4 bases and J 5 bases, leaving 8 bases between the germline ends. The CDR3 is 12 amino acids. The CDR3 sequence is CASSYGPTEAFF. CDR3 nucleotide sequence: TGTGCCAGCAGTTATGGTCCGACTGAAGCTTTCTTT.

In DNA form, the CDR3 reads TGTGCCAGCAGCTCCACCGGGACTCCTTTGCTAGATACGCAGTATTTT. The encoded protein is CASSSTGTPLLDTQYF. The chain combines TRBV9 with TRBJ2-3, with D maybe TRBD2 (6 bases). Germline V lookup: CDR1 SGDLS, CDR2 YYNGEE. V was pared by 4 bases and J by 5 bases, with 20 bases between. The CDR3 sequence is 16 residues long.

This chain connects TRBV10-3 to TRBJ2-2; D may correspond to TRBD1 or TRBD2 (6 bases each). CDR1 and CDR2 (germline): ENHRY, SYGVKD. Trimming left V 9 bases short and J 5 bases short, with 13 bases between. The CDR3 is made up of 13 amino acids. CDR3 coding DNA: TGTGCCATTACGGGGGCCTGGACCGGGGAGCTGTTTTTT. This translates into CAITGAWTGELFF.

This chain uses TRBV27 with TRBJ2-7; D is possibly TRBD1 or TRBD2 (5 bases each). The CDR3 contains 13 residues. Germline V CDR1 and CDR2: MNHEY, SMNVEV (reference sequence). Between the trimmed V and J ends, which lost 7 bases and 6 bases, there was a span of 16 bases. This CDR3 is CASTLRRDREQYF. In DNA form, the CDR3 reads TGTGCCAGCACCCTCCGCCGGGACCGCGAGCAGTACTTC.

The chain combines TRBV27 with TRBJ2-1; 11 bases map to TRBD2. Germline V lookup: CDR1 MNHEY, CDR2 SMNVEV (reference sequence). Trimming removed 5 bases from V and 6 bases from J; junction bases left unmatched: 6. This CDR3 spans 15 amino acids. The CDR3 reads CASSLSGRAFNEQFF. The CDR3 nucleotides are TGTGCCAGCAGTCTTAGCGGGAGGGCCTTCAATGAGCAGTTCTTC.

This clonotype was detected ten times or more. The J gene is TRBJ2-5, the V gene TRBV10-3; D might be TRBD2 (5 bases). V was cut by 4 bases and J by 5 bases, with 8 bases left in between. Germline lookup yields CDR1 ENHRY and CDR2 SYGVKD. CDR3 length: 12 amino acids. CDR3 DNA: TGTGCCATCAGTGTGACGGGGGAGACCCAGTACTTC. This gives the protein CAISVTGETQYF.

This clonotype was counted a few times. The chain is built from TRBV20-1 and TRBJ1-2, with D tentatively TRBD1 (5 bases). The CDR3 runs 14 residues. Trimming stripped 1 base from V and 1 base from J, with 10 bases between. Germline assignment: CDR1 DFQATT and CDR2 SNEGSKA (reference sequence). CDR3: CSARGGRDNYGYTF. The CDR3 DNA reads as TGCAGTGCTAGAGGGGGCAGGGATAACTATGGCTACACCTTC.

The gene calls are TRBV12-3 or TRBV12-4 and TRBJ1-2; 9 nucleotides agree with TRBD1. The CDR3 totals 18 residues. V was clipped by 2 bases and J by 4 bases; unmatched bases: 14. In nucleotides, the CDR3 is TGTGCCAGCAGTTTATCCGGGACAGGGCTTCTGAGCGGCTATGGCTACACCTTC. Its protein product is CASSLSGTGLLSGYGYTF.